Following are 15 T cell receptor beta chains from one sample sequenced in a study of vaccination and CD4 T cells after COVID-19. TCRdb re-derived calls from the PCR reads in MiXCR, one entry per CDR3 protein. The table shows about 39,000 distinct CDR3 sequences, with more than 35% occurring only once. As for time point: late sampling 161 to 241 days after vaccination in three convalescent patients. Here the sequenced sample was CD4+ T cells from blood, taken about 7 months after SARS-CoV-2 vaccination. These receptors were taken from a human donor who had recovered from COVID-19.

The rearrangement uses TRBV20-1 and TRBJ2-1, with D uncertain. The CDR3 spans 16 residues. Germline V lookup: CDR1 DFQATT, CDR2 SNEGSKA (reference sequence). Trimming removed 3 bases from V and 10 bases from J, with 25 bases in between. The CDR3 loop reads CSARDTMAPTFGEQFF. The CDR3 DNA reads TGCAGTGCTAGGGATACGATGGCTCCCACGTTTGGGGAGCAGTTCTTC.

This clonotype was found once. The rearrangement uses TRBV4-1 and TRBJ1-1, with no clear D. Per the germline V gene, CDR1 is MGHRA and CDR2 is YSYEKL. The CDR3 contains 14 residues. The V and J ends lost 3 bases and 1 base respectively, with 9 bases between them. The CDR3 DNA reads as TGCGCCAGCAGCCATCTGGATCAGAACACTGAAGCTTTCTTT. Protein product: CASSHLDQNTEAFF.

The sample holds one count of this clonotype. The V and J genes are TRBV19 and TRBJ2-7, with TRBD2 identical over 12 bases. Losses at the gene ends were 3 bases for V and 4 bases for J; bases not matched to a gene: 1. Looked up from germline, CDR1 is LNHDA and CDR2 is SQIVND (reference sequence). This CDR3 comprises 14 residues. The CDR3 bases are TGTGCCAGTAGTATGACTAGCGGGAGTTACGAGCAGTACTTC. Amino acid sequence: CASSMTSGSYEQYF.

This clonotype was found a few times. The rearrangement links TRBV19 to TRBJ1-2; D is ambiguous. The CDR3 has 13 residues. With 3 bases removed from V and 9 bases from J, the gap between germline ends came to 14 bases. Germline V gives CDR1 LNHDA, CDR2 SQIVND (reference sequence). The DNA for the CDR3 is TGTGCCAGTAGTATGCAGGTCTTTAGCTGCTACACCTTC. This gives the protein CASSMQVFSCYTF.

The table lists this clonotype with a few counts. The chain uses TRBV11-2 and TRBJ2-7, with D uncertain. Trimming left V 1 base short and J 3 bases short, with 7 bases between. Looked up from germline, CDR1 is SGHAT and CDR2 is FQNNGV. The CDR3 has 13 residues. CDR3 residues: CASSLGLGYEQYF. CDR3 nucleotides: TGTGCCAGCAGCTTAGGCTTGGGCTACGAGCAGTACTTC. Looking up the rest from reference TRBV11-2 and TRBJ2-7 gives the full variable domain: EAGVAQSPRYKIIEKRQSVAFWCNPISGHATLYWYQQILGQGPKLLIQFQNNGVVDDSQLPKDRFSAERLKGVDSTLKIQPAKLEDSAVYLCASSLGLGYEQYFGPGTRLTVT.

This clonotype appeared a few times. J is TRBJ2-1 and V is TRBV20-1; D call uncertain. Germline CDR1 is DFQATT and CDR2 is SNEGSKA (reference sequence). The CDR3 is 13 residues long. V lost 2 bases to trimming and J lost 2 bases, with 7 bases between them. CDR3 sequence reads: CSARRITYNEQFF. The CDR3 DNA sequence: TGCAGTGCTAGACGGATAACCTACAATGAGCAGTTCTTC.

The chain carries TRBV12-3 or TRBV12-4 and TRBJ1-1; 7 bases align to TRBD1. The trim removed 4 bases at V and 0 bases at J, leaving 2 bases unmatched. This CDR3 contains 14 residues. The CDR3 protein is CASSSTGMNTEAFF. The CDR3, as DNA: TGTGCCAGCAGTTCGACAGGGATGAACACTGAAGCTTTCTTT.

This clonotype was counted many times. This chain links TRBV7-2 with TRBJ1-1; D perhaps matches TRBD1 (6 bases). CDR1 is SGHTA and CDR2 is FQGNSA in the germline V gene. The CDR3 totals 14 residues. The V gene lost 4 bases and the J gene lost 2 bases, with 11 bases spanning the gap. Written as DNA, the CDR3 is TGTGCCAGCAGCTACCGAGGGGGAAACACTGAAGCTTTCTTT. Translation gives CASSYRGGNTEAFF.

The genes are TRBV7-6 and TRBJ2-3; no clear D gene. V lost 3 bases, J lost 5 bases, and 9 bases lay in between. The length of the CDR3 is 13 residues. The germline CDR1 and CDR2 sequences are SGHVS and FNYEAQ. CDR3 residues: CASSFASGDTQYF. The CDR3 nucleotides are TGTGCCAGCAGCTTCGCGTCGGGAGATACGCAGTATTTT.

This clonotype was picked up a small number of times. The chain couples TRBV7-2 to TRBJ2-1; unclear D gene. With the DNA end fitting TRBJ2-7 better, the J assignment may be wrong. The length of the CDR3 is 12 residues. Germline V lookup: CDR1 SGHTA, CDR2 FQGNSA. The CDR3 region is CASSPRDYEQYF. CDR3 bases: TGTGCCAGCAGCCCTAGGGACTACGAGCAGTACTTC.

The count of this clonotype is one. This chain links TRBV15 with TRBJ2-2; D not resolved. Deletions cut 6 bases from V and 13 bases from J, with 21 bases between. The CDR3 is 14 residues long. Germline V CDR1 and CDR2: LNHNV, YYDKDF (reference sequence). The CDR3 loop is CATSKSRAPEGLFF. DNA of the CDR3: TGTGCCACCAGTAAATCCCGGGCCCCGGAAGGGCTGTTTTTT.

This clonotype was seen a handful of times. The chain combines TRBV7-6 with TRBJ2-5, with D hard to call. Trimming pared 2 bases from V and 1 base from J, leaving 5 bases between. The CDR3 extends over 13 amino acids. Germline V gene lookup returns CDR1 SGHVS and CDR2 FNYEAQ. The CDR3 sequence is CASSLRTQETQYF. CDR3 coding DNA: TGTGCCAGCAGCTTACGGACCCAAGAGACCCAGTACTTC.

CDR3 residues: CASSQSVGQGGGETQYF. The DNA for the CDR3 is TGTGCCAGCAGCCAGAGCGTCGGCCAAGGGGGTGGAGAGACCCAGTACTTC. The chain links TRBV11-3 to TRBJ2-5; perhaps TRBD1 as D (6 bases). Germline CDR1 is SGHNT and CDR2 is YENEEA. V lost 5 bases and J lost 4, with 23 bases in between. The CDR3 sequence is 17 residues long.

The chain links TRBV7-9 to TRBJ2-3; tentatively, D is TRBD1 (6 bases). Trimming removed 4 bases at V and 4 bases at J, with 18 bases between. Germline lookup yields CDR1 SEHNR and CDR2 FQNEAQ (reference sequence). The CDR3 length is 16 residues. The CDR3 coding sequence is TGTGCCAGCAGCTCCGGACAGAGCGAATTTCCAGATACGCAGTATTTT. Protein sequence: CASSSGQSEFPDTQYF.

The V and J genes are TRBV5-1 and TRBJ2-3, with 7 bases matching TRBD1. The CDR3 length is 14 residues. V shed 5 bases and J 0 bases; nucleotides not matched to a gene: 3. Germline V gives CDR1 SGHRS, CDR2 YFSETQ. CDR3 coding DNA: TGCGCCAGCAGACCGGGACAGAGCACAGATACGCAGTATTTT. This codes for CASRPGQSTDTQYF.